The 19 T cell receptor beta chains presented below share a single source sample, sequenced in a study of OX40 agonist ivuxolimab in advanced cancers. Profiling relied on immunoSEQ multiplex PCR, and the TCRdb table lists in-frame clones only, not all of them. Here the sample spans approximately 77,000 clones, approximately 91% being singletons. Sequencing was performed on CD4+ or CD8+ T cells sorted from blood, taken in a trial of the OX40 agonist ivuxolimab. These receptors came from an adult with an advanced solid tumor such as melanoma, head and neck, liver or kidney cancer.

V is TRBV18 and J is TRBJ1-1; TRBD1 matches 7 bases. Germline lookup yields CDR1 KGHSH and CDR2 LQKENI. V was clipped by 4 bases and J by 5 bases; unmatched bases: 10. The CDR3 is 15 amino acids. Here the CDR3 DNA reads TGTGCCAGCTCACAACGGGACAGTGGAGGGACTGAAGCTTTCTTT. It translates to CASSQRDSGGTEAFF.

The chain joins TRBV28 to TRBJ1-2; the D gene is possibly TRBD1 (5 bases). CDR3 size: 17 residues. With 4 bases removed from V and 3 bases from J, the gap between germline ends came to 21 bases. Germline V lookup: CDR1 MDHEN, CDR2 SYDVKM. CDR3 sequence: CASSSPGETDAHYGYTF. CDR3 nucleotide sequence: TGTGCCAGCAGTTCGCCCGGTGAGACAGATGCACACTATGGCTACACCTTC.

V usage is TRBV6-5 and J usage is TRBJ2-7; the match to TRBD1 covers 8 bases. The V segment lost 5 bases and the J segment 5 bases; nucleotides outside the gene matches: 8. The CDR3 contains 14 residues. Germline V gives CDR1 MNHEY, CDR2 SVGAGI. CDR3 sequence (DNA): TGTGCCAGCAGTCCTTTGGGACAGGCACACGAGCAGTACTTC. Amino acids: CASSPLGQAHEQYF.

The chain combines TRBV4-1 with TRBJ2-1; D call uncertain. Looked up from germline, CDR1 is MGHRA and CDR2 is YSYEKL. V was cut by 3 bases and J by 1 base, with 13 bases left in between. The CDR3 contains 16 residues. CDR3 in DNA: TGCGCCAGCAGCCAGACCTCGAAGGGTTCCTACAATGAGCAGTTCTTC. It codes for CASSQTSKGSYNEQFF.

The chain employs TRBV27 and TRBJ2-5; 9 bases fit TRBD1. The germline V gene encodes CDR1 MNHEY and CDR2 SMNVEV (reference sequence). The CDR3 is made up of 18 amino acids. V was pared by 1 base and J by 4 bases, with 13 bases of the junction left unmatched. Here the CDR3 reads CASSLWVVWDRVRETQYF. Written as DNA, the CDR3 is TGTGCCAGCAGTTTATGGGTCGTTTGGGACAGGGTCCGAGAGACCCAGTACTTC.

The chain is built from TRBV7-3 and TRBJ2-2; 11 bases align to TRBD2. The ends lost 5 bases at V and 6 bases at J; junction bases unmatched: 17. The germline V gene has CDR1 SGHTA and CDR2 FQGTGA. The CDR3 is 19 amino acids. Here the CDR3 reads CASSITPGGGLAAAGELFF. In DNA, the CDR3 is TGTGCCAGCAGCATCACCCCGGGGGGGGGACTAGCGGCCGCCGGGGAGCTGTTTTTT.

The J gene is TRBJ2-5, the V gene TRBV5-4, with D perhaps TRBD1 or TRBD2 (5 bases each). Germline-derived CDR1 and CDR2 are SGHNT and YYREEE (reference sequence). The CDR3 has 13 residues. The ends were cut back, 4 bases at V and 3 bases at J, with 10 bases in the middle. The CDR3 region is CASSPRDEETQYF. The CDR3 DNA is TGTGCCAGCAGCCCCCGGGACGAAGAGACCCAGTACTTC.

The chain combines TRBV5-1 with TRBJ2-1; TRBD2 aligns across 7 bases. The length of the CDR3 is 16 residues. Trimming removed 0 bases from V and 1 base from J; junction bases left unmatched: 4. Germline V lookup: CDR1 SGHRS, CDR2 YFSETQ. The CDR3 loop reads CASSLGGSDSYNEQFF. DNA of the CDR3: TGCGCCAGCAGCTTGGGCGGGAGTGATTCCTACAATGAGCAGTTCTTC. Full variable domain (outside the CDR3, taken from reference TRBV5-1 and TRBJ2-1): KAGVTQTPRYLIKTRGQQVTLSCSPISGHRSVSWYQQTPGQGLQFLFEYFSETQRNKGNFPGRFSGRQFSNSRSEMNVSTLELGDSALYLCASSLGGSDSYNEQFFGPGTRLTVL.

This chain uses TRBV7-3 with TRBJ1-1; D ambiguous. CDR1 and CDR2 from the germline V gene are SGHTA and FQGTGA. V lost 5 bases, J lost 1 base, and 11 bases lay in between. CDR3 length equals 14 residues. The chain's CDR3 is CASSHLGQNTEAFF. For the CDR3, the DNA is TGTGCCAGCAGCCACCTCGGGCAGAACACTGAAGCTTTCTTT. The full variable domain, completed using reference TRBV7-3 and TRBJ1-1, is GAGVSQTPSNKVTEKGKYVELRCDPISGHTALYWYRQSLGQGPEFLIYFQGTGAADDSGLPNDRFFAVRPEGSVSTLKIQRTERGDSAVYLCASSHLGQNTEAFFGQGTRLTVV.

The chain uses TRBV10-3 and TRBJ2-7; D is possibly TRBD2 (6 bases). Germline V lookup: CDR1 ENHRY, CDR2 SYGVKD. The V end lost 0 bases, the J end lost 5 bases, and 8 bases lay between the germline ends. This CDR3 has 13 amino acids. CDR3 amino acids: CAISESGGDEQYF. In DNA, the CDR3 is TGTGCCATCAGTGAGTCAGGCGGGGACGAGCAGTACTTC.

V gene TRBV6-5 combines with J gene TRBJ1-5, with a weak D call TRBD1 (6 bases). V lost 2 bases to trimming and J lost 6 bases, with 11 bases between them. The germline gives CDR1 MNHEY, CDR2 SVGAGI. This CDR3 region has 14 residues. Here the CDR3 DNA reads TGTGCCAGCAGTTACACAGCAGGGGTTCAGCCCCAGCATTTT. Residues: CASSYTAGVQPQHF.

V is TRBV5-5 and J is TRBJ1-2; TRBD1 might be the D (5 bases). Trimming removed 3 bases from V and 4 bases from J, with 13 bases in between. CDR1 is SGHKS and CDR2 is YYEKEE in the germline V gene (reference sequence). The CDR3 covers 14 residues. The DNA for the CDR3 is TGTGCCAGCAGCTCAATCAGGGACCCCTATGGCTACACCTTC. Protein sequence: CASSSIRDPYGYTF.

The rearrangement uses TRBV7-9 and TRBJ1-4; a weak D match, TRBD1 (6 bases). Deletions cut 5 bases from V and 6 bases from J, with 16 bases between. Germline assignment: CDR1 SEHNR and CDR2 FQNEAQ (reference sequence). The CDR3 is 15 residues long. The DNA for the CDR3 is TGTGCCAGCAGCCCTTTGACAGGCCAAGATGAAAAACTGTTTTTT. It encodes CASSPLTGQDEKLFF.

The chain combines TRBV4-3 with TRBJ1-5; D gene uncertain. Deletions cut 0 bases from V and 10 bases from J, with 13 bases between. The CDR3 spans 14 residues. Germline V CDR1 and CDR2: LGHNA, YSLEER. The CDR3 loop is CASSQDNGLGPQHF. In DNA, the CDR3 is TGCGCCAGCAGCCAAGATAACGGGCTAGGACCCCAGCATTTT.

The rearrangement joins TRBV13 to TRBJ2-7; the D gene is possibly TRBD1 (7 bases). The CDR3 has 14 residues. Trimming took off 5 bases at V and 7 bases at J, with 18 bases between the two ends. Germline assignment: CDR1 PRHDT and CDR2 FYEKMQ (reference sequence). CDR3 protein: CASSPPGDSWEQYF. DNA for the CDR3: TGTGCCAGCAGCCCCCCGGGGGACAGTTGGGAGCAGTACTTC.

V usage is TRBV5-6 and J usage is TRBJ2-6, with unresolved D. Trimming took 4 bases from V and 0 from J, leaving 11 bases between them. CDR3 length: 16 amino acids. Germline values: CDR1 SGHDT, CDR2 YYEEEE. CDR3 nucleotides: TGTGCCAGCAGCCCTTCTGAGAGCTCTGGGGCCAACGTCCTGACTTTC. This sequence encodes CASSPSESSGANVLTF. The full variable domain, its missing parts supplied by reference TRBV5-6 and TRBJ2-6, is DAGVTQSPTHLIKTRGQQVTLRCSPKSGHDTVSWYQQALGQGPQFIFQYYEEEERQRGNFPDRFSGHQFPNYSSELNVNALLLGDSALYLCASSPSESSGANVLTFGAGSRLTVL.

The genes are TRBV7-3 and TRBJ2-3, with 7 bases aligning to TRBD1. Germline V lookup: CDR1 SGHTA, CDR2 FQGTGA. With V trimmed by 4 bases and J by 3 bases, 1 base remained unmatched. This CDR3 is built from 13 residues. The CDR3 here is CASSSTGTDTQYF. CDR3 nucleotide sequence: TGTGCCAGCAGCTCGACAGGGACAGATACGCAGTATTTT.

This chain joins TRBV19 and TRBJ1-2, with TRBD1 as a possible D gene (6 bases). The CDR3 runs to 13 residues. CDR1 is LNHDA and CDR2 is SQIVND in the germline V gene (reference sequence). Trimming took 7 bases from V and 5 from J, leaving 14 bases between them. The CDR3, as DNA: TGTGCCAGTACCGCGAGGACAGAATATGGCTACACCTTC. It codes for CASTARTEYGYTF.

The J gene is TRBJ2-5, the V gene TRBV9; 7 nucleotides agree with TRBD1. V dropped 0 bases and J dropped 4; count of bases not matched to a gene: 6. CDR3 length: 15 amino acids. Germline assignment: CDR1 SGDLS and CDR2 YYNGEE. CDR3: CASSVEGAGGETQYF. The CDR3 DNA reads as TGTGCCAGCAGCGTAGAGGGGGCAGGGGGAGAGACCCAGTACTTC. Together with reference TRBV9 and TRBJ2-5, the CDR3 gives the full variable domain: DSGVTQTPKHLITATGQRVTLRCSPRSGDLSVYWYQQSLDQGLQFLIQYYNGEERAKGNILERFSAQQFPDLHSELNLSSLELGDSALYFCASSVEGAGGETQYFGPGTRLLVL.